A single sample gave rise to the 24 T cell receptor beta chains below, sequenced in a study of blood T cell repertoires in COVID-19. Libraries were prepared by immunoSEQ multiplex PCR; TCRdb keeps only in-frame clonotypes and omits some of them. The table lists roughly 300,000 clones, 85% to 90% of them singletons. Sequencing was done on a sample of peripheral blood. Receptors were obtained from a woman in her 30s with COVID-19, enrolled during active disease.

The chain employs TRBV6-5 and TRBJ1-5; the D is unclear. The CDR3 extends over 13 amino acids. Germline V CDR1 and CDR2: MNHEY, SVGAGI. Trimming stripped 2 bases from V and 9 bases from J, with 11 bases between. The CDR3 loop is CASSYDSQGPQHF. The CDR3 bases are TGTGCCAGCAGTTACGATAGCCAAGGGCCCCAGCATTTT.

The chain couples TRBV2 to TRBJ2-1; D is uncertain. Germline V CDR1 and CDR2: SNHLY, FYNNEI. Trimming shortened V by 1 base and J by 0 bases, and 7 bases separated the two germline ends. CDR3 size: 15 residues. The CDR3 sequence is CASSEVANSYNEQFF. The CDR3 DNA is TGTGCCAGCAGTGAAGTGGCAAACTCCTACAATGAGCAGTTCTTC.

The J gene is TRBJ2-5, the V gene TRBV7-9; D is perhaps TRBD2 (5 bases). Trimming stripped 4 bases from V and 2 bases from J, with 11 bases between. Germline V gene sequence: CDR1 SEHNR, CDR2 FQNEAQ (reference sequence). The CDR3 is made up of 14 amino acids. The CDR3 loop is CASSSTDSQETQYF. The DNA of the CDR3 is TGTGCCAGCAGCTCTACGGACTCTCAAGAGACCCAGTACTTC.

This chain joins TRBV30 and TRBJ1-1; no definite D call. Germline loops: CDR1 GTSNPN, CDR2 SVGIG (reference sequence). V was cut by 3 bases and J by 0 bases, with 11 bases left in between. The length of the CDR3 is 14 residues. This chain's CDR3 is CAWSRETMNTEAFF. DNA for the CDR3: TGTGCCTGGAGCCGGGAGACCATGAACACTGAAGCTTTCTTT. Full variable domain (rest looked up from reference TRBV30 and TRBJ1-1): SQTIHQWPATLVQPVGSPLSLECTVEGTSNPNLYWYRQAAGRGLQLLFYSVGIGQISSEVPQNLSASRPQDRQFILSSKKLLLSDSGFYLCAWSRETMNTEAFFGQGTRLTVV.

The chain recombines TRBV7-2 with TRBJ2-5; TRBD2 matches 9 bases. Germline V CDR1 and CDR2: SGHTA, FQGNSA. The CDR3 spans 15 residues. V trimming: 5 bases; J trimming: 6 bases; junction bases outside the gene matches: 10. The CDR3 region has the DNA TGTGCCAGCAGCGTCGAAATAGCGGGGGAAAAGACCCAGTACTTC. It specifies CASSVEIAGEKTQYF.

CDR3 protein: CASSRTGGSYTF. The DNA for the CDR3 is TGTGCCAGCTCCCGGACAGGGGGGAGCTACACCTTC. This chain uses TRBV18 with TRBJ1-2, with 10 bases aligning to TRBD1. The CDR3 sequence is 12 residues long. Germline CDR1 reads KGHSH; CDR2 reads LQKENI. The V and J ends lost 6 bases and 9 bases, in that order; junction bases with no gene match: 4. The entire variable domain, with the rest obtained from reference TRBV18 and TRBJ1-2, is as follows: NAGVMQNPRHLVRRRGQEARLRCSPMKGHSHVYWYRQLPEEGLKFMVYLQKENIIDESGMPKERFSAEFPKEGPSILRIQQVVRGDSAAYFCASSRTGGSYTFGSGTRLTVV.

The chain has TRBV7-8 and TRBJ1-3, with 10 bases lining up with TRBD1. The CDR3 spans 18 residues. Germline trimming cut 4 bases from V and 3 bases from J; bases unmatched to any gene: 12. The germline V gene has CDR1 SGHVS and CDR2 FQNEAQ. The CDR3 sequence is CASSSGTGVLSFGNTIYF. The CDR3 DNA reads TGTGCCAGCAGCTCCGGGACAGGGGTTTTAAGTTTTGGAAACACCATATATTTT.

As for this clone: One junction end does not reproduce the germline sequence, and a read error may be involved. This chain joins TRBV6-1 and TRBJ1-6, with D perhaps TRBD1 (6 bases). Germline V lookup: CDR1 MNHNS, CDR2 SASEGT. CDR3 length equals 12 residues. The CDR3 reads CASIEQGPPLHF. CDR3 DNA sequence: TGTGCCAGCATTGAACAGGGCCCACCCCTCCACTTT.

The chain couples TRBV3-1 (or the pseudogene TRBV3-2) to TRBJ1-1; D uncertain. V lost 1 base, J lost 5 bases, and 5 bases lay in between. CDR1 and CDR2 from the germline V gene are LGHDT and YNNKEL (reference sequence). The CDR3 totals 12 residues. The CDR3 DNA reads as TGTGCCAGCAGCCAAGTCCCTACTGAAGCTTTCTTT. This encodes CASSQVPTEAFF.

CDR3 nucleotide sequence: TGTGCCAGCAGCCCAAGTCGGGGGGGGGACAATCAGCCCCAGCATTTT. Translation: CASSPSRGGDNQPQHF. V is TRBV7-8 and J is TRBJ1-5, with TRBD1 as a possible D gene (5 bases). Trimming stripped 5 bases from V and 3 bases from J, with 17 bases between. Germline loops: CDR1 SGHVS, CDR2 FQNEAQ. This CDR3 region has 16 residues.

The chain uses TRBV5-6 and TRBJ1-1, with D possibly being TRBD1 (6 bases). Deletions cut 3 bases from V and 1 base from J, with 13 bases between. The germline gives CDR1 SGHDT, CDR2 YYEEEE. The CDR3 covers 15 residues. The CDR3 sequence is CASSYPQGRNTEAFF. The CDR3, as DNA: TGTGCCAGCAGCTACCCACAGGGAAGGAACACTGAAGCTTTCTTT.

This chain links TRBV29-1 with TRBJ1-2; 11 bases agree with TRBD1. Germline V gene lookup returns CDR1 SQVTM and CDR2 ANQGSEA. The length of the CDR3 is 14 residues. V shed 6 bases, J shed 6 bases, and the junction held 9 bases outside the gene matches. In DNA form, the CDR3 reads TGCAGCGTGGGACAGGGGACAGGGGGAAATGGCTACACCTTC. Amino acid sequence: CSVGQGTGGNGYTF.

The V and J genes are TRBV15 and TRBJ1-2; possible D gene TRBD1, 5 bases. V gave up 0 bases and J gave up 0 bases, with 14 bases separating them. The CDR3 is 17 residues long. CDR1 and CDR2 (germline): LNHNV, YYDKDF (reference sequence). DNA for the CDR3: TGTGCCACCAGCAGAGAACCGGGACTATATCCTAACTATGGCTACACCTTC. Protein: CATSREPGLYPNYGYTF. Looking up the rest from reference TRBV15 and TRBJ1-2 gives the full variable domain: DAMVIQNPRYQVTQFGKPVTLSCSQTLNHNVMYWYQQKSSQAPKLLFHYYDKDFNNEADTPDNFQSRRPNTSFCFLDIRSPGLGDTAMYLCATSREPGLYPNYGYTFGSGTRLTVV.

The sample holds a few counts of this clone. The V and J genes are TRBV19 and TRBJ2-1; D remains ambiguous. Between the trimmed V and J ends, which lost 3 bases and 5 bases, there was a span of 8 bases. CDR1 is LNHDA, CDR2 SQIVND, per germline (reference sequence). This CDR3 is 13 amino acids long. CDR3 DNA sequence: TGTGCCAGTAGTATTGGCAACAACAATGAGCAGTTCTTC. This codes for CASSIGNNNEQFF. The full variable domain, its missing parts supplied by reference TRBV19 and TRBJ2-1, is DGGITQSPKYLFRKEGQNVTLSCEQNLNHDAMYWYRQDPGQGLRLIYYSQIVNDFQKGDIAEGYSVSREKKESFPLTVTSAQKNPTAFYLCASSIGNNNEQFFGPGTRLTVL.

In its sample, this clone was seen once. The CDR3 DNA reads as TGTGCCAGCACCCGGGGACAGACGAACACTGAAGCTTTCTTT. Its protein product is CASTRGQTNTEAFF. The V gene is TRBV6-5, the J gene TRBJ1-1; TRBD1 matches 7 bases. The CDR3 runs to 14 residues. With 7 bases clipped from V and 1 base from J, the junction kept 6 bases outside the gene matches. Germline assignment: CDR1 MNHEY and CDR2 SVGAGI.

Notes on this clone: The same CDR3 also results from other DNA sequences found in this sample. This rearrangement joins TRBV10-2 to TRBJ1-1, with a weak D call TRBD1 (5 bases). V was trimmed by 0 bases and J by 5 bases, leaving 10 bases between them. Germline CDR1 is WSHSY and CDR2 is SAAADI. This CDR3 has 14 residues. This CDR3 is CASSESGGGTEAFF. CDR3 nucleotide sequence: TGCGCCAGCAGTGAGTCGGGGGGGGGAACTGAAGCTTTCTTT.

This clone came up once. The gene calls are TRBV18 and TRBJ1-1; the D is unclear. This CDR3 comprises 13 residues. The V end was cut by 3 bases, the J end by 3 bases, with 8 bases between. CDR1 is KGHSH and CDR2 is LQKENI in the germline V gene. The CDR3 DNA sequence: TGTGCCAGCTCACCTATACAGCACACTGAAGCTTTCTTT. Translated, it gives CASSPIQHTEAFF.

This clone was observed a single time. The V gene is TRBV7-8, the J gene TRBJ1-4, with 7 bases matching TRBD1. The junction had 14 bases not matched to a gene; V was cut back by 6 bases and J by 7 bases. The germline V gene has CDR1 SGHVS and CDR2 FQNEAQ. CDR3 size: 16 residues. CDR3 residues: CASRPLADRHREKLFF. DNA for the CDR3: TGTGCCAGCAGACCGTTAGCGGACAGGCATCGTGAAAAACTGTTTTTT.

V is TRBV4-1 and J is TRBJ2-3; D might be TRBD1 (5 bases). V was pared by 5 bases and J by 4 bases, with 16 bases between. Germline V CDR1 and CDR2: MGHRA, YSYEKL. The CDR3 has 15 amino acids. The CDR3, as DNA: TGCGCCAGCAGCTCCTACCCCCAAGGGGCAGATACGCAGTATTTT. Residues: CASSSYPQGADTQYF.

This chain connects TRBV7-9 to TRBJ2-3; perhaps TRBD1 as D (6 bases). The CDR3 has 13 amino acids. From germline, CDR1 is SEHNR and CDR2 FQNEAQ (reference sequence). Trimming took off 4 bases at V and 9 bases at J, with 14 bases between the two ends. This chain's CDR3 is CASSSLQGHTQYF. Here the CDR3 DNA reads TGTGCCAGCAGCTCCTTACAGGGCCACACGCAGTATTTT.

The chain is built from TRBV6-5 and TRBJ1-1; 8 bases agree with TRBD1. This CDR3 has 13 amino acids. Germline V gene sequence: CDR1 MNHEY, CDR2 SVGAGI. Unmatched junction bases numbered 8, after V lost 10 bases and J lost 4 bases. This CDR3 is CATQTTGGTEAFF. CDR3 nucleotides: TGTGCCACCCAGACTACAGGGGGCACTGAAGCTTTCTTT.

This chain uses TRBV7-8 with TRBJ1-3; 7 bases align to TRBD1. Germline CDR1 is SGHVS and CDR2 is FQNEAQ. Trimming took 0 bases from V and 1 from J; bases not matched to a gene: 12. The CDR3 is 19 residues long. CDR3 in amino acids: CASSLAKSDRFLSGNTIYF. CDR3 DNA: TGTGCCAGCAGCTTAGCAAAATCGGACAGGTTCCTATCTGGAAACACCATATATTTT.

CDR3 sequence reads: CAWSGRQGTQYF. CDR3 nucleotides: TGTGCCTGGAGTGGAAGACAGGGTACGCAGTATTTT. The V call is TRBV30, the J call TRBJ2-3, with TRBD1 identical over 7 bases. Per germline, CDR1 GTSNPN and CDR2 SVGIG (reference sequence). The CDR3 is 12 amino acids. The V segment lost 1 base and the J segment 8 bases; nucleotides outside the gene matches: 3.

The V and J genes are TRBV28 and TRBJ2-5; TRBD1 matches 8 bases. Germline values: CDR1 MDHEN, CDR2 SYDVKM. The CDR3 is made up of 14 amino acids. J lost 4 bases, V lost 6 bases, and 7 bases had no gene match. In DNA, the CDR3 is TGTGCCAGCAGACAAACAGGGGGTCGAGAGACCCAGTACTTC. Translation gives CASRQTGGRETQYF. The full variable domain, with the rest looked up from reference TRBV28 and TRBJ2-5, is DVKVTQSSRYLVKRTGEKVFLECVQDMDHENMFWYRQDPGLGLRLIYFSYDVKMKEKGDIPEGYSVSREKKERFSLILESASTNQTSMYLCASRQTGGRETQYFGPGTRLLVL.